The rows below give T cell receptor beta chains drawn from one sample of a study of blood T cell repertoires in COVID-19. This table comes from immunoSEQ multiplex PCR, and its TCRdb copy is limited to in-frame clones, with some not included. This table holds 85,000 to 130,000 clones, approximately 88% found once. Input material: peripheral blood. These TCRs come from a woman aged 60-75 years with acute or convalescent COVID-19. CDR3s include the opening cysteine and the closing phenylalanine or tryptophan. Each record gives: clone size, J gene, D gene, V gene, CDR3 DNA, CDR3 protein. D genes are given only for firm matches. A clone size is listed for some rows: how often the clone was seen (once, few, many), or a class if it is expanded.

clone size: -
J gene: TRBJ1-4
D gene: -
V gene: TRBV9
CDR3 DNA: TGTGCCAGCAGCGTAGTGGCAGGGAAGGGGGAACTGTTTTTT
CDR3 protein: CASSVVAGKGELFF

clone size: -
J gene: TRBJ2-1
D gene: TRBD2
V gene: TRBV9
CDR3 DNA: TGTGCCAGCAGCTTTTCCGGGACTAGCGGGATGGGGGAGCAGTTCTTC
CDR3 protein: CASSFSGTSGMGEQFF

clone size: -
J gene: TRBJ1-3
D gene: -
V gene: TRBV19
CDR3 DNA: TGTGCCAGTAGTATTCAGCAGGGGCTCACTGGAAACACCATATATTTT
CDR3 protein: CASSIQQGLTGNTIYF

clone size: -
J gene: TRBJ2-1
D gene: -
V gene: TRBV6-1
CDR3 DNA: TGTGCCAGCAGTGAAAGAGGGAACAATGAGCAGTTCTTC
CDR3 protein: CASSERGNNEQFF

clone size: -
J gene: TRBJ2-1
D gene: -
V gene: TRBV20-1
CDR3 DNA: TGCAGTGCTAGGGATCCGCGGGAGCAGTTCTTC
CDR3 protein: CSARDPREQFF

clone size: -
J gene: TRBJ2-1
D gene: TRBD2
V gene: TRBV2
CDR3 DNA: TGTGCCAGTAGACCACTCGGGGGACTAGCCAATACTTTTTACAATGAGCAGTTCTTC
CDR3 protein: CASRPLGGLANTFYNEQFF

clone size: -
J gene: TRBJ2-6
D gene: -
V gene: TRBV30
CDR3 DNA: TGTGCCTCCCGTTGGGCTCGTGGGGCCAACGTCCTGACTTTC
CDR3 protein: CASRWARGANVLTF

clone size: -
J gene: TRBJ2-4
D gene: -
V gene: TRBV19
CDR3 DNA: TGTGCCAGTAGTATTGGTGTACAGCCCAACATTCAGTACTTC
CDR3 protein: CASSIGVQPNIQYF

clone size: -
J gene: TRBJ1-6
D gene: -
V gene: TRBV19
CDR3 DNA: TGTGCCAGTAGTATTGAGGTTGGTGGTTCACCCCTCCACTTT
CDR3 protein: CASSIEVGGSPLHF

clone size: -
J gene: TRBJ1-2
D gene: TRBD1
V gene: TRBV5-4
CDR3 DNA: TGTGCCAGCAACACAGGGGGCGGCGTGAATCGTGGCTACACCTTC
CDR3 protein: CASNTGGGVNRGYTF

clone size: -
J gene: TRBJ2-1
D gene: TRBD1
V gene: TRBV5-1
CDR3 DNA: TGCGCCAGCAGCCTACAGACCGGGACAGCCCTCAATGAGCAGTTCTTC
CDR3 protein: CASSLQTGTALNEQFF

clone size: few
J gene: TRBJ1-6
D gene: -
V gene: TRBV5-1
CDR3 DNA: TGCGCCAGCAGCTTGGATTTTCTCTCACCCCTCCACTTT
CDR3 protein: CASSLDFLSPLHF

clone size: -
J gene: TRBJ1-2
D gene: -
V gene: TRBV7-2
CDR3 DNA: TGTGCCAGCGGCAAGGGTTGGGGCGACGGCTACACCTTC
CDR3 protein: CASGKGWGDGYTF

clone size: once
J gene: TRBJ1-1
D gene: -
V gene: TRBV16
CDR3 DNA: TGTGCCAGCGAGGTTAACAGGGACACTGAAGCTTTCTTT
CDR3 protein: CASEVNRDTEAFF

clone size: once
J gene: TRBJ2-2
D gene: TRBD1
V gene: TRBV6-5
CDR3 DNA: TGTGCCAGCCTTTCGGACAGGTGGACTCGGGAGCTGTTTTTT
CDR3 protein: CASLSDRWTRELFF

clone size: -
J gene: TRBJ2-7
D gene: TRBD2
V gene: TRBV10-1
CDR3 DNA: TGCGCCAGCCAGGACGCGGGAGGGCCTCAGTACTTC
CDR3 protein: CASQDAGGPQYF

clone size: -
J gene: TRBJ2-7
D gene: TRBD1
V gene: TRBV4-1
CDR3 DNA: TGCGCCAGCAGCCAAGGGACAGGGGGCTCTTACGAGCAGTACTTC
CDR3 protein: CASSQGTGGSYEQYF

clone size: -
J gene: TRBJ1-1
D gene: -
V gene: TRBV25-1
CDR3 DNA: TGTGCCAGCAGTGTTGGGGGGTCCAGCACTGAAGCTTTCTTT
CDR3 protein: CASSVGGSSTEAFF

clone size: -
J gene: TRBJ1-1
D gene: -
V gene: TRBV6-5
CDR3 DNA: TGTGCCAGCAGTTACTCGAACAGACCGAACACTGAAGCTTTCTTT
CDR3 protein: CASSYSNRPNTEAFF

clone size: -
J gene: TRBJ1-4
D gene: -
V gene: TRBV3-1/TRBV3-2
CDR3 DNA: TGTGCCAGCAGCCACACAGGGACTAATGAAAAACTGTTTTTT
CDR3 protein: CASSHTGTNEKLFF

clone size: -
J gene: TRBJ2-6
D gene: -
V gene: TRBV4-1
CDR3 DNA: TGCGCCAGCAGCCAGGGGGCAAACGCTCTAGGGGCCAACGTCCTGACTTTC
CDR3 protein: CASSQGANALGANVLTF

clone size: -
J gene: TRBJ1-1
D gene: -
V gene: TRBV28
CDR3 DNA: TGTGCCAGCAGTCTCCAGGGGCGTGAAGCTTTCTTT
CDR3 protein: CASSLQGREAFF

clone size: -
J gene: TRBJ2-3
D gene: -
V gene: TRBV5-4
CDR3 DNA: TGTGCCAGCAGCTGGGGAACAGGTTCAGATACGCAGTATTTT
CDR3 protein: CASSWGTGSDTQYF

clone size: -
J gene: TRBJ1-3
D gene: -
V gene: TRBV3-1/TRBV3-2
CDR3 DNA: TGTGCCAGCAGCCGAAGCGCGATGCTCTCTGGAAACACCATATATTTT
CDR3 protein: CASSRSAMLSGNTIYF

clone size: -
J gene: TRBJ1-1
D gene: -
V gene: TRBV10-3
CDR3 DNA: TGTGCCATCAGTCCGAAGGGGGAAGTGGCTTTCTTT
CDR3 protein: CAISPKGEVAFF

clone size: -
J gene: TRBJ1-1
D gene: TRBD1
V gene: TRBV30
CDR3 DNA: TGTGCCTGGAGACCTCTTGGGGACAGGGGTAACACTGAAGCTTTCTTT
CDR3 protein: CAWRPLGDRGNTEAFF

clone size: -
J gene: TRBJ1-1
D gene: TRBD1
V gene: TRBV19
CDR3 DNA: TGTGCCAGTAGGACAGGGATTTCTGAAGCTTTCTTT
CDR3 protein: CASRTGISEAFF

clone size: -
J gene: TRBJ2-3
D gene: TRBD1
V gene: TRBV3-1/TRBV3-2
CDR3 DNA: TGTGCCAGCAGCTTATCGGGACAGAGCACAGATACGCAGTATTTT
CDR3 protein: CASSLSGQSTDTQYF

clone size: once
J gene: TRBJ2-2
D gene: TRBD2
V gene: TRBV5-1
CDR3 DNA: TGCGCCAGCAGCTCCCGGGACTACAACACCGGGGAGCTGTTTTTT
CDR3 protein: CASSSRDYNTGELFF

clone size: -
J gene: TRBJ1-1
D gene: -
V gene: TRBV29-1
CDR3 DNA: TGCAGCGCCGGGGGGAGGGACACTGAAGCTTTCTTT
CDR3 protein: CSAGGRDTEAFF

clone size: -
J gene: TRBJ1-2
D gene: -
V gene: TRBV30
CDR3 DNA: TGTGCCTGGAGCCCCGGGGACTATGGCTACACCTTC
CDR3 protein: CAWSPGDYGYTF

clone size: -
J gene: TRBJ1-3
D gene: -
V gene: TRBV9
CDR3 DNA: TGTGCCAGCAGCGGCCCAGGGGTGAACTCTGGAAACACCATATATTTT
CDR3 protein: CASSGPGVNSGNTIYF

clone size: -
J gene: TRBJ1-5
D gene: -
V gene: TRBV25-1
CDR3 DNA: TGTGCCAGCAGTGCTACAGGGCTAGGGCAGCCCCAGCATTTT
CDR3 protein: CASSATGLGQPQHF

clone size: -
J gene: TRBJ2-7
D gene: TRBD2
V gene: TRBV5-1
CDR3 DNA: TGCGCCAGCAGCTTGGGTGGGACTAGCTACGAGCAGTACTTC
CDR3 protein: CASSLGGTSYEQYF

clone size: -
J gene: TRBJ2-2
D gene: TRBD1
V gene: TRBV5-1
CDR3 DNA: TGCGCCAGCAGCCCGACGAGACAGGGCCCCACCGGGGAGCTGTTTTTT
CDR3 protein: CASSPTRQGPTGELFF

clone size: -
J gene: TRBJ2-1
D gene: -
V gene: TRBV15
CDR3 DNA: TGTGCCACCAGCAGAGACAGGGTTAATGAGCAGTTCTTC
CDR3 protein: CATSRDRVNEQFF

clone size: once
J gene: TRBJ2-7
D gene: TRBD2
V gene: TRBV5-1
CDR3 DNA: TGCGCCAGCAGCTGGGTCCTAGCGGAGAGACACGAGCAGTACTTC
CDR3 protein: CASSWVLAERHEQYF

clone size: -
J gene: TRBJ1-5
D gene: -
V gene: TRBV6-4
CDR3 DNA: TGTGCCAGACCGCCTCAGGTCTTTAGCAATCAGCCCCAGCATTTT
CDR3 protein: CARPPQVFSNQPQHF

clone size: once
J gene: TRBJ2-3
D gene: TRBD2
V gene: TRBV5-1
CDR3 DNA: TGCGCCAGCAGCGAGGGACTAGCGGGAGTAGGAGATACGCAGTATTTT
CDR3 protein: CASSEGLAGVGDTQYF

clone size: -
J gene: TRBJ1-3
D gene: TRBD1
V gene: TRBV2
CDR3 DNA: TGTGCCAGCAGCACGACAGGGGGAGGAAACACCATATATTTT
CDR3 protein: CASSTTGGGNTIYF

clone size: -
J gene: TRBJ1-5
D gene: TRBD1
V gene: TRBV6-6
CDR3 DNA: TGTGCCAGCATACTCGACAGGGGACGCAATCAGCCCCAGCATTTT
CDR3 protein: CASILDRGRNQPQHF

clone size: once
J gene: TRBJ2-1
D gene: TRBD2
V gene: TRBV6-4
CDR3 DNA: TGTGCCAGCAGTGACACCGGGACTAGCGGGAGTTTCTTC
CDR3 protein: CASSDTGTSGSFF

clone size: -
J gene: TRBJ1-5
D gene: -
V gene: TRBV6-5
CDR3 DNA: TGTGCCAGCGGGGGGGTTTATAGCAATCAGCCCCAGCATTTT
CDR3 protein: CASGGVYSNQPQHF

clone size: -
J gene: TRBJ2-3
D gene: -
V gene: TRBV19
CDR3 DNA: TGTGCCAGTAGTAGACTCCTCACAGATACGCAGTATTTT
CDR3 protein: CASSRLLTDTQYF

clone size: -
J gene: TRBJ2-5
D gene: TRBD1
V gene: TRBV3-1/TRBV3-2
CDR3 DNA: TGTGCCAGCAGCCAGACAGGGTACCAGTACTTC
CDR3 protein: CASSQTGYQYF

clone size: -
J gene: TRBJ1-5
D gene: -
V gene: TRBV2
CDR3 DNA: TGTGCCAGCAGTGAGTGGCAGGGGATTCCTCAGCCCCAGCATTTT
CDR3 protein: CASSEWQGIPQPQHF

clone size: -
J gene: TRBJ1-5
D gene: -
V gene: TRBV7-7
CDR3 DNA: TGTGCTAGCAGCTTAGGGGAGAATCAGCCCCAGCATTTT
CDR3 protein: CASSLGENQPQHF

clone size: -
J gene: TRBJ1-4
D gene: -
V gene: TRBV2
CDR3 DNA: TGTGCCAGCAAGAGAACGGGAGAAAAACTGTTTTTT
CDR3 protein: CASKRTGEKLFF

clone size: -
J gene: TRBJ1-2
D gene: -
V gene: TRBV6-5
CDR3 DNA: TGTGCCAGCAGTTACCGCGGACAGATTAGGGTTGGCTACACCTTC
CDR3 protein: CASSYRGQIRVGYTF

clone size: -
J gene: TRBJ1-1
D gene: -
V gene: TRBV18
CDR3 DNA: TGTGCCAGCTCACCTTCTGGACAGCCGAACACTGAAGCTTTCTTT
CDR3 protein: CASSPSGQPNTEAFF

clone size: -
J gene: TRBJ2-1
D gene: -
V gene: TRBV19
CDR3 DNA: TGTGCCAGTAGTATATTCGGGACTGACAATGAGCAGTTCTTC
CDR3 protein: CASSIFGTDNEQFF